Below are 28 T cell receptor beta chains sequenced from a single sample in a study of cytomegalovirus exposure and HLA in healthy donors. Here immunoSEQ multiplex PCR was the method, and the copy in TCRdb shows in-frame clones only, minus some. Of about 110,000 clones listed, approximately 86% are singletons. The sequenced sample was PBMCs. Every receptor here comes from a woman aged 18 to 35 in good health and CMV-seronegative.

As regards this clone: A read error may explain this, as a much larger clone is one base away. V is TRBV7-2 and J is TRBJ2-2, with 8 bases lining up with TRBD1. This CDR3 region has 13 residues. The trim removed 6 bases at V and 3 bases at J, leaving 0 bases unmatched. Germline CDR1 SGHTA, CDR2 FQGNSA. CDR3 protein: CASRDRDTGELFF. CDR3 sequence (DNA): TGTGCCAGCAGGGACAGGGACACCGGGGAGCTGTTTTTT.

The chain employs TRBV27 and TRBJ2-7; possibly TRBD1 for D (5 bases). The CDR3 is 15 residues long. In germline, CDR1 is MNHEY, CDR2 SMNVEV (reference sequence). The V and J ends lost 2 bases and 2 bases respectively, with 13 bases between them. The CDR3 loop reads CASSLQGASPYEQYF. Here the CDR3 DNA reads TGTGCCAGCAGTTTACAGGGCGCCAGCCCCTACGAGCAGTACTTC.

The CDR3 nucleotides read TGTGCCAGCAGCACCGACAGGTTCTCCTCTGGGGCCAACGTCCTGACTTTC. Translated: CASSTDRFSSGANVLTF. This chain connects TRBV5-5 to TRBJ2-6; TRBD1 might be the D (6 bases). This CDR3 has 17 amino acids. V was pared by 4 bases and J by 0 bases, with 14 bases between. The germline V gene has CDR1 SGHKS and CDR2 YYEKEE (reference sequence).

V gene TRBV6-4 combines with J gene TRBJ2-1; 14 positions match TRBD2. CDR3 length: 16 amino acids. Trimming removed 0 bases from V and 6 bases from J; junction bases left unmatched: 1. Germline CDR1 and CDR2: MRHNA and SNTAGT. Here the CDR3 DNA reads TGTGCCAGCAGTGACTCGACTAGCGGGGGGGCCAATGAGCAGTTCTTC. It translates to CASSDSTSGGANEQFF.

CDR3 sequence (DNA): TGTGCCAGCAGCCCAAATGGGGGGAGCGCAGATACGCAGTATTTT. Translated, it gives CASSPNGGSADTQYF. The genes are TRBV7-8 and TRBJ2-3; TRBD2 might be the D (6 bases). Trimming left V 5 bases short and J 4 bases short, with 16 bases between. The V gene's germline CDR1 is SGHVS and CDR2 FQNEAQ. The CDR3 spans 15 residues.

The CDR3 DNA sequence: TGTGCCAGCAGTTTCACGGGGAGCCCAGATACGCAGTATTTT. Amino acids: CASSFTGSPDTQYF. The chain has TRBV27 and TRBJ2-3; a possible D gene is TRBD2 (5 bases). CDR1 is MNHEY, CDR2 SMNVEV, per germline (reference sequence). The CDR3 has 14 residues. V lost 3 bases, J lost 4 bases, and 11 bases lay in between.

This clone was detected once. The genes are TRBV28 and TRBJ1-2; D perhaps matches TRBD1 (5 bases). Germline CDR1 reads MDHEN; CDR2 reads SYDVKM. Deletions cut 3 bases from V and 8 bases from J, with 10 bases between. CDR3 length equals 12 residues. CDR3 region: CASSLGGYGYTF. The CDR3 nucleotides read TGTGCCAGCAGTTTGGGGGGTTACGGCTACACCTTC.

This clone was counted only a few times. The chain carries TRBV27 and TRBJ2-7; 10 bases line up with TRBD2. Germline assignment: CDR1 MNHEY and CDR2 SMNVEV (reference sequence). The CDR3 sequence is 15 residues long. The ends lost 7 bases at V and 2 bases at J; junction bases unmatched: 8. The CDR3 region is CASIASGGNAYEQYF. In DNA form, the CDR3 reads TGTGCCAGCATTGCTAGCGGGGGAAATGCCTACGAGCAGTACTTC.

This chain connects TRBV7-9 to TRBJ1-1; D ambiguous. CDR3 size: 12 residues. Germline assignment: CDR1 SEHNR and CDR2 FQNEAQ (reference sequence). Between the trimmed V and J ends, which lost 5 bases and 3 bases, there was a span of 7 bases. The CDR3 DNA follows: TGTGCCAGCAGCCGTCTTGACACTGAAGCTTTCTTT. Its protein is CASSRLDTEAFF.

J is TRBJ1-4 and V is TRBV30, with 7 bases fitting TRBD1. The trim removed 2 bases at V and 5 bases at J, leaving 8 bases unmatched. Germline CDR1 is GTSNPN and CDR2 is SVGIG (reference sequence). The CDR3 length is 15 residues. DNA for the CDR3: TGTGCCTGGAGTCCAGGGGGACGAGGGAATGAAAAACTGTTTTTT. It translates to CAWSPGGRGNEKLFF. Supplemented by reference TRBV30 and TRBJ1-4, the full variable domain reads SQTIHQWPATLVQPVGSPLSLECTVEGTSNPNLYWYRQAAGRGLQLLFYSVGIGQISSEVPQNLSASRPQDRQFILSSKKLLLSDSGFYLCAWSPGGRGNEKLFFGSGTQLSVL.

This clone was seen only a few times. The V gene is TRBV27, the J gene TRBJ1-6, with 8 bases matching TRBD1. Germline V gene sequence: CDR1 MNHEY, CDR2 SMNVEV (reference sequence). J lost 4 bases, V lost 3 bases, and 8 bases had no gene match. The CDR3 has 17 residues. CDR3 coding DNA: TGTGCCAGCAGTTTGACAGGGGTAAGGGGGTATAATTCACCCCTCCACTTT. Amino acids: CASSLTGVRGYNSPLHF.

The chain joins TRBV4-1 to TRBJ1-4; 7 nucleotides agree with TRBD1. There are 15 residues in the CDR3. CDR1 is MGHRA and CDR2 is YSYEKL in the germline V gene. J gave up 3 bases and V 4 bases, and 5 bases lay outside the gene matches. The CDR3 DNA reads TGCGCCAGCAGCCCCCTTGACAGGGCTAATGAAAAACTGTTTTTT. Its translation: CASSPLDRANEKLFF.

This CDR3 is CASSPRTGYTGELFF. In nucleotides, the CDR3 is TGTGCCAGCAGCCCAAGAACAGGGTACACCGGGGAGCTGTTTTTT. The J gene is TRBJ2-2, the V gene TRBV9; weak D call: TRBD1 (6 bases). V lost 4 bases, J lost 3 bases, and 13 bases lay in between. The CDR3 loop spans 15 amino acids. Germline assignment: CDR1 SGDLS and CDR2 YYNGEE.

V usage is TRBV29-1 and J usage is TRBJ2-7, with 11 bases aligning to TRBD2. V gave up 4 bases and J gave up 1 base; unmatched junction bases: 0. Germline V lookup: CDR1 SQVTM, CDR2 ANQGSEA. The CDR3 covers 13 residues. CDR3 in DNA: TGCAGCGTTGCTAGCGGGGGGTCCTACGAGCAGTACTTC. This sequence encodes CSVASGGSYEQYF.

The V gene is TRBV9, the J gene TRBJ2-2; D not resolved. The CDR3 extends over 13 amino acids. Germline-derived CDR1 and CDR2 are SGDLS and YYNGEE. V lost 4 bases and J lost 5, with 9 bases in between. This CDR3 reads CASSFSVTGELFF. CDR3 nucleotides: TGTGCCAGCAGCTTTTCCGTGACCGGGGAGCTGTTTTTT.

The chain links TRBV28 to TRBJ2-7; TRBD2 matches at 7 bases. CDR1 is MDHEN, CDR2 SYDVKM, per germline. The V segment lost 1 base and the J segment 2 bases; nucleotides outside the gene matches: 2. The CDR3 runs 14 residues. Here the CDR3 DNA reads TGTGCCAGCAGTTTATCTAGCGGCACCTACGAGCAGTACTTC. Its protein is CASSLSSGTYEQYF.

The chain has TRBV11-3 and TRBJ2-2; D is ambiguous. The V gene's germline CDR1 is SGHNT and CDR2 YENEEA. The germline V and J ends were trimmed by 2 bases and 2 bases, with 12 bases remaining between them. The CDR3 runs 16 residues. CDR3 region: CASSLFTAPNTGELFF. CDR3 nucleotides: TGTGCCAGCAGCTTATTTACTGCCCCTAACACCGGGGAGCTGTTTTTT.

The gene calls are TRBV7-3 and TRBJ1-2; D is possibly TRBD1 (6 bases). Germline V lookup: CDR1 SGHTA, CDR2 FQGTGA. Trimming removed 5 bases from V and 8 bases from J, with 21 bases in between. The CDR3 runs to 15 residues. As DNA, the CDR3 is TGTGCCAGCAGCCGAACCCGGGGGGGCACTGACGGCTACACCTTC. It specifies CASSRTRGGTDGYTF.

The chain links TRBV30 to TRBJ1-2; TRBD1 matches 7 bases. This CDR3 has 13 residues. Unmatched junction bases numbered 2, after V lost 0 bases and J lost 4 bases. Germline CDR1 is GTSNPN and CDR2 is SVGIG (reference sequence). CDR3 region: CAWSVGTAYGYTF. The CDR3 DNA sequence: TGTGCCTGGAGTGTTGGGACAGCCTATGGCTACACCTTC.

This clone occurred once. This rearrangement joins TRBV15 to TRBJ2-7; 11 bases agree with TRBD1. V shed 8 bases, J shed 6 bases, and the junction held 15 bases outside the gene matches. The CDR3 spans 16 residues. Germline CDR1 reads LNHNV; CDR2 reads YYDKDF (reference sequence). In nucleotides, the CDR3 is TGTGCCACCGCTAAAAGGTCAGGACAGGGGGCTTTCGAGCAGTACTTC. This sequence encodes CATAKRSGQGAFEQYF.

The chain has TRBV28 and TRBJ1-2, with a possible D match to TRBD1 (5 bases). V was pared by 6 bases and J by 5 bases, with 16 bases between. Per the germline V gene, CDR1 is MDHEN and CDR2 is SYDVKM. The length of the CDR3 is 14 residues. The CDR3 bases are TGTGCCAGCAGACCTACGGGACTTCAATATGGCTACACCTTC. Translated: CASRPTGLQYGYTF.

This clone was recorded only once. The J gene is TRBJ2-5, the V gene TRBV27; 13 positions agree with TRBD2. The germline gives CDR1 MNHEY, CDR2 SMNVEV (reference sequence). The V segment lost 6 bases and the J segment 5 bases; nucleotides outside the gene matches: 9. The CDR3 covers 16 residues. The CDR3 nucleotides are TGTGCCAGCAGCCCGGGACTAGCGGGGAACTTGGAGACCCAGTACTTC. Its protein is CASSPGLAGNLETQYF.

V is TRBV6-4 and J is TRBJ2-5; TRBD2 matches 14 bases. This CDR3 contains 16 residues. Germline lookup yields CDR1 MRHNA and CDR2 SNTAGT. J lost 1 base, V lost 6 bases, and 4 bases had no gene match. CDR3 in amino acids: CASSHGTSGGQETQYF. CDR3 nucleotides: TGTGCCAGCAGCCACGGGACTAGCGGGGGCCAAGAGACCCAGTACTTC.

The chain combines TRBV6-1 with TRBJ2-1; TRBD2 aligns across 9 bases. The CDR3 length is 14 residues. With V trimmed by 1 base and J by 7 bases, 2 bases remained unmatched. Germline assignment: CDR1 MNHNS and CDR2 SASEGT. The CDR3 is CASSEVAGGNEQFF. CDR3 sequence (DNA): TGTGCCAGCAGTGAAGTTGCGGGGGGGAATGAGCAGTTCTTC.

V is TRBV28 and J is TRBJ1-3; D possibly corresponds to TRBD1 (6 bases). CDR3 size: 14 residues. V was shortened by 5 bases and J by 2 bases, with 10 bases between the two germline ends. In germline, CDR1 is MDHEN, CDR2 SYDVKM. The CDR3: CASSLQGPGNTIYF. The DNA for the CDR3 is TGTGCCAGCAGTCTACAGGGCCCTGGAAACACCATATATTTT.

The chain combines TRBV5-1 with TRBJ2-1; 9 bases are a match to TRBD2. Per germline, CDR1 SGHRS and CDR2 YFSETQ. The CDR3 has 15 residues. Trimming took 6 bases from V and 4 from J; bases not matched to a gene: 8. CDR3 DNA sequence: TGCGCCAGCACCGAGAGCGGGGGGCCATACAATGAGCAGTTCTTC. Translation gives CASTESGGPYNEQFF.

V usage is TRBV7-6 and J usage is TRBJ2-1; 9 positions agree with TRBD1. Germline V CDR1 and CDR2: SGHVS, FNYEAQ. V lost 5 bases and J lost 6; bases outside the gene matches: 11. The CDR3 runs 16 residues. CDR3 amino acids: CASSRPRDRVLNEQFF. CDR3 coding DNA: TGTGCCAGCAGCCGACCTCGGGACAGGGTACTCAATGAGCAGTTCTTC.

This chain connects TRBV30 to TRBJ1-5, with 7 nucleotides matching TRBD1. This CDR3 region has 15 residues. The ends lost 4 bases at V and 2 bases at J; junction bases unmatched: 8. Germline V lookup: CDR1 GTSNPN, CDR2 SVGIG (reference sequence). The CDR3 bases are TGTGCCTGGACGTCGGGACAGTTGGGCAATCAGCCCCAGCATTTT. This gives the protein CAWTSGQLGNQPQHF.